The 24 T cell receptor beta chains in this list originate from one sample, sequenced in a study of blood T cell repertoires in COVID-19. The repertoire was sequenced with immunoSEQ multiplex PCR; TCRdb's copy has only in-frame clones and lacks some. The sample shows fewer than 60,000 clones, about 79% of them seen only once. The specimen sequenced was peripheral blood. The receptors shown here come from an elderly man with COVID-19, enrolled during active disease.

The CDR3 is CASSYASGSSNEQFF. The CDR3 DNA sequence: TGTGCCAGCAGTTACGCTAGCGGGAGTTCGAATGAGCAGTTCTTC. The chain carries TRBV6-5 and TRBJ2-1; the match to TRBD2 covers 10 bases. This CDR3 comprises 15 residues. The J segment lost 7 bases and the V segment lost 2 bases, leaving 5 bases of the junction unmatched. Germline lookup yields CDR1 MNHEY and CDR2 SVGAGI.

The sample holds a few counts of this clone. V is TRBV6-5 and J is TRBJ2-1; 9 bases fit TRBD2. Trimming at V came to 6 bases and at J to 1 base, leaving 4 bases not matched to a gene. CDR3 length: 15 amino acids. Germline V lookup: CDR1 MNHEY, CDR2 SVGAGI. This CDR3 reads CASRERGASYNEQFF. CDR3 in DNA: TGTGCCAGCAGAGAGCGGGGGGCTTCCTACAATGAGCAGTTCTTC.

The V call is TRBV27, the J call TRBJ1-2, with 7 bases lining up with TRBD1. This CDR3 is 15 amino acids long. CDR1 MNHEY and CDR2 SMNVEV come from the germline V gene (reference sequence). V lost 2 bases, J lost 7 bases, and 10 bases stayed unmatched. Here the CDR3 reads CASSLNRGESGGYTF. The CDR3, as DNA: TGTGCCAGCAGTTTAAACAGGGGCGAGTCGGGTGGCTACACCTTC.

This chain links TRBV7-7 with TRBJ2-1, with 10 bases matching TRBD2. The germline gives CDR1 SSHAT, CDR2 FNYEAQ (reference sequence). Losses at the gene ends were 4 bases for V and 2 bases for J; bases not matched to a gene: 2. This CDR3 contains 15 residues. The CDR3 coding sequence is TGTGCCAGCAGCTCTGGACTAGCGGCCTACAATGAGCAGTTCTTC. This codes for CASSSGLAAYNEQFF.

The rearrangement links TRBV18 to TRBJ2-2; 8 positions match TRBD2. The CDR3 runs to 16 residues. Per the germline V gene, CDR1 is KGHSH and CDR2 is LQKENI. The V and J ends lost 3 bases and 1 base, in that order; junction bases with no gene match: 4. CDR3 residues: CASSPPGTRNTGELFF. The CDR3 coding sequence is TGTGCCAGCTCACCTCCCGGGACTAGGAACACCGGGGAGCTGTTTTTT.

This clone was seen a handful of times. The chain joins TRBV2 to TRBJ2-3, with 10 bases identical to TRBD2. Germline V gene data show CDR1 as SNHLY and CDR2 as FYNNEI. With V trimmed by 6 bases and J by 2 bases, 8 bases remained unmatched. The CDR3 has 16 amino acids. The CDR3 here is CASRTGTSANTDTQYF. The CDR3 DNA follows: TGTGCCAGCAGAACCGGGACTAGCGCCAACACAGATACGCAGTATTTT.

The V call is TRBV28, the J call TRBJ1-2; 9 bases are a match to TRBD1. Germline assignment: CDR1 MDHEN and CDR2 SYDVKM. This CDR3 region has 15 residues. Trimming cost V 2 bases and J 3 bases; bases outside gene matches: 4. CDR3 in amino acids: CASSLEQGAYYGYTF. The CDR3 region has the DNA TGTGCCAGCAGTTTAGAACAGGGGGCTTACTATGGCTACACCTTC.

This chain uses TRBV7-2 with TRBJ1-2; TRBD1 matches 7 bases. Germline CDR1 and CDR2: SGHTA and FQGNSA. The CDR3 totals 15 residues. Trimming at V came to 1 base and at J to 7 bases, leaving 9 bases not matched to a gene. The CDR3 DNA reads as TGTGCCAGCAGCTTAGTCAACAGGGGTGGTCCTGGCTACACCTTC. It specifies CASSLVNRGGPGYTF.

The chain combines TRBV4-2 with TRBJ1-1; D uncertain. The CDR3 covers 16 residues. The V and J ends lost 2 bases and 4 bases respectively, with 17 bases between them. Per the germline V gene, CDR1 is LGHNA and CDR2 is YNFKEQ. CDR3 amino acids: CASSQNPDILGTEAFF. The CDR3, as DNA: TGTGCCAGCAGCCAAAACCCAGACATTTTGGGCACTGAAGCTTTCTTT.

This clone has a single count. This chain's CDR3 is CASHKGRGSGSNQPQHF. CDR3 DNA sequence: TGTGCCTCACACAAGGGGCGGGGTAGTGGTAGCAATCAGCCCCAGCATTTT. The chain combines TRBV19 with TRBJ1-5; maybe TRBD1 (5 bases). V lost 11 bases and J 0 bases, leaving 23 bases between the germline ends. Germline V CDR1 and CDR2: LNHDA, SQIVND (reference sequence). This CDR3 has 17 amino acids.

Only a few counts were recorded for this clone. The chain uses TRBV7-2 and TRBJ2-3, with 7 bases identical to TRBD2. Germline assignment: CDR1 SGHTA and CDR2 FQGNSA. The CDR3 spans 15 residues. After removal of 6 bases from V and 0 bases from J, the junction contained 6 bases not matched to a gene. The CDR3 nucleotides read TGTGCCAGCAGTTTCACGGGGGGTAGCACAGATACGCAGTATTTT. It specifies CASSFTGGSTDTQYF.

V gene TRBV5-4 combines with J gene TRBJ1-2; unclear D gene. Germline V lookup: CDR1 SGHNT, CDR2 YYREEE (reference sequence). The CDR3 spans 14 residues. V was trimmed by 3 bases and J by 5 bases, leaving 14 bases between them. CDR3 sequence reads: CASSSFEARYGYTF. The CDR3 region has the DNA TGTGCCAGCAGCTCCTTTGAGGCGCGATATGGCTACACCTTC.

In DNA, the CDR3 is TGTGCCAGCGGGTGGGGGAGGGCCGCCACCGGGGAGCTGTTTTTT. Its protein is CASGWGRAATGELFF. The V and J genes are TRBV3-1 (or the pseudogene TRBV3-2) and TRBJ2-2; 7 bases are shared with TRBD2. Per the germline V gene, CDR1 is LGHDT and CDR2 is YNNKEL (reference sequence). This CDR3 is built from 15 residues. J lost 4 bases, V lost 8 bases, and 10 bases had no gene match.

This clone turned up a few times. CDR3 loop: CASSPSSGQVAYEQYF. CDR3 coding DNA: TGTGCCAGCAGCCCTTCATCGGGACAGGTCGCCTACGAGCAGTACTTC. The rearrangement uses TRBV7-7 and TRBJ2-7; 8 bases agree with TRBD1. The CDR3 loop spans 16 amino acids. The J segment lost 2 bases and the V segment lost 5 bases, leaving 11 bases of the junction unmatched. CDR1 is SSHAT, CDR2 FNYEAQ, per germline (reference sequence).

The chain has TRBV6-5 and TRBJ1-3, with D tentatively TRBD1 (6 bases). Trimming removed 10 bases from V and 0 bases from J, with 13 bases in between. The CDR3 covers 14 residues. The V gene's germline CDR1 is MNHEY and CDR2 SVGAGI. CDR3 nucleotide sequence: TGTGCCACCGCGACAGGCCACTCTGGAAACACCATATATTTT. Translation: CATATGHSGNTIYF.

The table lists this clone with a few counts. The chain combines TRBV3-1 (or the pseudogene TRBV3-2) with TRBJ1-2; a weak D match, TRBD1 (6 bases). V gave up 3 bases and J gave up 2 bases, with 10 bases separating them. This CDR3 contains 14 residues. Germline V CDR1 and CDR2: LGHDT, YNNKEL (reference sequence). CDR3 loop: CASSHRTDNYGYTF. The CDR3, as DNA: TGTGCCAGCAGCCACCGGACAGACAACTATGGCTACACCTTC.

The V gene is TRBV5-1, the J gene TRBJ1-2, with 7 bases fitting TRBD1. The CDR3 is 15 residues long. Germline V gene sequence: CDR1 SGHRS, CDR2 YFSETQ. V lost 4 bases to trimming and J lost 8 bases; unmatched junction nucleotides: 14. Written as DNA, the CDR3 is TGCGCCAGCAGCCTACCGGACAGGCGTTTCGAGGGCTACACCTTC. Its protein is CASSLPDRRFEGYTF.

This chain joins TRBV29-1 and TRBJ2-7; the match to TRBD2 covers 9 bases. The length of the CDR3 is 16 residues. The V gene's germline CDR1 is SQVTM and CDR2 ANQGSEA. V trimming: 4 bases; J trimming: 3 bases; junction bases outside the gene matches: 13. CDR3 amino acids: CSVVGSGRREGYEQYV. CDR3 nucleotide sequence: TGCAGCGTTGTTGGTTCAGGTCGGCGGGAGGGCTACGAGCAGTACGTC.

The chain links TRBV18 to TRBJ1-1; D possibly corresponds to TRBD1 (5 bases). The length of the CDR3 is 15 residues. V was clipped by 3 bases and J by 1 base, with 12 bases between them. The germline CDR1 and CDR2 sequences are KGHSH and LQKENI. The CDR3 nucleotides are TGTGCCAGCTCACCGGTGACAGATCCGAACACTGAAGCTTTCTTT. Translating it yields CASSPVTDPNTEAFF.

This rearrangement joins TRBV7-3 to TRBJ1-1; 7 bases are shared with TRBD1. Trimming removed 5 bases from V and 4 bases from J; junction bases left unmatched: 4. CDR3 length: 13 residues. Germline V CDR1 and CDR2: SGHTA, FQGTGA. CDR3 sequence reads: CASSPAGGTEAFF. CDR3 sequence (DNA): TGTGCCAGCAGCCCTGCAGGGGGCACTGAAGCTTTCTTT.

The chain combines TRBV9 with TRBJ1-5; 11 bases align to TRBD1. J was trimmed by 6 bases and V by 0 bases; bases with no gene match: 2. Looked up from germline, CDR1 is SGDLS and CDR2 is YYNGEE. The CDR3 is made up of 15 amino acids. CDR3 nucleotides: TGTGCCAGCAGCGTAGGGACAGGGGGCTTTCAGCCCCAGCATTTT. Translated, it gives CASSVGTGGFQPQHF.

The chain has TRBV3-1 (or the pseudogene TRBV3-2) and TRBJ1-2; 7 bases line up with TRBD1. After removal of 1 base from V and 4 bases from J, the junction contained 6 bases not matched to a gene. The CDR3 covers 15 residues. Germline CDR1 and CDR2: LGHDT and YNNKEL (reference sequence). CDR3: CASSQGHRGGYGYTF. DNA of the CDR3: TGTGCCAGCAGCCAAGGCCACAGGGGCGGCTATGGCTACACCTTC.

The chain combines TRBV20-1 with TRBJ2-7, with 8 nucleotides matching TRBD1. CDR1 and CDR2 (germline): DFQATT, SNEGSKA (reference sequence). After removal of 3 bases from V and 7 bases from J, the junction contained 8 bases not matched to a gene. There are 13 residues in the CDR3. The CDR3 loop is CSASQTGVVEQYV. In DNA, the CDR3 is TGCAGTGCTAGTCAGACAGGGGTGGTAGAGCAGTACGTC.

The V and J genes are TRBV27 and TRBJ1-1; D is unresolved. Germline V gene data show CDR1 as MNHEY and CDR2 as SMNVEV (reference sequence). The germline V and J ends were trimmed by 5 bases and 0 bases, with 7 bases remaining between them. The CDR3 runs 13 residues. The CDR3 DNA sequence: TGTGCCAGCAGTCACAGACTGAACACTGAAGCTTTCTTT. The encoded protein is CASSHRLNTEAFF.